Listed here are 5 T cell receptor beta chains from one sample, sequenced in a study of siplizumab effects on memory and regulatory T cells. Their antigens remain unidentified. Over a period of roughly 6 days at 37 degrees C, the mixed lymphocyte reaction cells were cocultured. Sequencing was performed with immunoSEQ multiplex PCR; in TCRdb, only in-frame clones are kept and a portion is missing. The data hold 3,500 to 4,500 clones, with roughly 50% observed a single time. Sequences were obtained from CFSE-low (dividing) CD4+ T cells sorted from an allogeneic mixed lymphocyte reaction. All receptors come from a human donor in good health; the cells came from an allogeneic mixed lymphocyte reaction. Some clones in this sample may be carry-over from other donors' samples.

The chain carries TRBV9 and TRBJ1-2, with D uncertain. Trimming took off 1 base at V and 8 bases at J, with 12 bases between the two ends. Germline V CDR1 and CDR2: SGDLS, YYNGEE. CDR3 size: 13 residues. The CDR3 here is CASSVIGERGYTF. The CDR3 nucleotides read TGTGCCAGCAGCGTAATCGGGGAGCGAGGCTACACCTTC.

J is TRBJ2-5 and V is TRBV18; D perhaps matches TRBD1 (6 bases). Per germline, CDR1 KGHSH and CDR2 LQKENI. The CDR3 is 14 residues long. The V and J ends lost 3 bases and 2 bases respectively, with 10 bases between them. CDR3 amino acids: CASSPLDSQETQYF. CDR3 bases: TGTGCCAGCTCACCCTTGGACAGTCAAGAGACCCAGTACTTC. Filled out from reference TRBV18 and TRBJ2-5, the complete variable domain reads NAGVMQNPRHLVRRRGQEARLRCSPMKGHSHVYWYRQLPEEGLKFMVYLQKENIIDESGMPKERFSAEFPKEGPSILRIQQVVRGDSAAYFCASSPLDSQETQYFGPGTRLLVL.

J is TRBJ2-1 and V is TRBV6-5; 11 bases line up with TRBD2. This CDR3 comprises 15 residues. Germline trimming cut 5 bases from V and 3 bases from J; bases unmatched to any gene: 3. Germline V lookup: CDR1 MNHEY, CDR2 SVGAGI. CDR3 bases: TGTGCCAGCAGTAAGGGACTAGCGGTCTACAATGAGCAGTTCTTC. Amino acid sequence: CASSKGLAVYNEQFF.

Sample share makes this clone medium-sized. The rearrangement uses TRBV6-5 and TRBJ2-7; TRBD1 agrees at 8 bases. Losses at the gene ends were 5 bases for V and 3 bases for J; bases not matched to a gene: 6. This CDR3 has 14 residues. The germline CDR1 and CDR2 sequences are MNHEY and SVGAGI. CDR3 region: CASSRPGQGYEQYF. CDR3 DNA: TGTGCCAGCAGTCGCCCAGGACAGGGCTACGAGCAGTACTTC.

This chain links TRBV6-6 with TRBJ2-1; D possibly corresponds to TRBD2 (6 bases). The CDR3 covers 14 residues. With 5 bases removed from V and 1 base from J, the gap between germline ends came to 9 bases. Germline CDR1 reads MNHNY; CDR2 reads SVGAGI (reference sequence). In nucleotides, the CDR3 is TGTGCCAGCAGTGGGGACTTTTCCTACAATGAGCAGTTCTTC. Translated: CASSGDFSYNEQFF.